What follows is one TCR beta chain and its context. This clonotype was seen repeatedly, ten times or more. What antigen it recognizes has not been identified. The record has no base qualities; no much larger clone is one base away. The time point label on this specimen signifies: newly diagnosed GD, antithyroid drugs for less than 3 months. RNA was extracted from PBMCs in TRIzol for both TCR sequencing and RNA sequencing. The diagnosis of Graves' disease was made according to American Thyroid Association guidelines. Recruitment of patients was carried out at an endocrinology department in Xi'an, China. From each patient, roughly 9 milliliters of peripheral blood was collected into an EDTA anticoagulant tube. PBMCs were isolated by Ficoll Paque Plus density gradient separation without further T cell sorting. An Agilent 2100 Bioanalyzer and agarose gel were used to check RNA quality, while a NanoDrop 2000 measured RNA concentration.

Library prep was done by multiplex PCR. These reads were obtained on an Illumina HiSeq 4000. iRepertoire HTBI primers and Arm-PCR amplification of CDR3 regions were used to construct TCR beta libraries. Before sequencing, the PCR products underwent gel purification. The study's own analysis went as follows. Gene usage analysis of CDR3 amino acid clonotypes used the approximately 62 TRBV and 14 to 15 TRBJ segments found across samples. Filtered high-quality paired reads were merged into contigs using COPE and FqMerger. BLAST was used to align contigs to the IMGT TRBV, TRBD and TRBJ reference genes, and CDR3 was defined following IMGT. Any clonotype with a frequency above 0.1% was classified as a highly expanded clone. Shannon entropy served as the measure of repertoire diversity, while the Gini coefficient captured V-J evenness. Public clonotypes were defined as clonotypes shared by more than one individual. In TCRdb, the public reads were trimmed at Q25 with fastp and aligned with MiXCR, with productive beta chains retained. Rows matching on CDR3 protein sequence are summarized as one entry with the most common DNA and genes. These V and J calls derive from TCRdb rather than the authors' analysis. The sample table contains a few hundred thousand distinct CDR3 sequences; only one count was recorded for about 18% of them. The ten most abundant clones make up 11% to 15% of the sample.

V is cut by 0 bases and J by 9 bases, and the space between the germline ends is 4 bases. The CDR3 covers 11 residues, taking in both the cysteine and the phenylalanine. The entry retains the CDR3 DNA only, 33 bases that are in frame from base 1. From a lookup of the germline V gene, CDR1 and CDR2 are SGDLS and YYNGEE. This sample stems from a study of regulatory T cells in long-lasting Graves disease (dated by TCRdb to the early 2020s). General notes on the study: In the newly diagnosed Graves' disease group, patients had been taking antithyroid drugs for less than 3 months. Patients with persistent Graves' disease were compared with patients with newly diagnosed Graves' disease using TCR sequencing and RNA sequencing of peripheral blood. A total of some 33 samples were covered by TCR sequencing, comprising about 13 persistent and around 20 newly diagnosed Graves' disease patients. The study was registered as a clinical trial and conducted in China. The study at large found these results: As a limitation, the authors acknowledged that the small sample size may reduce accuracy. Peripheral blood alone was examined, since thyroid tissue, which constituted the primary lesion, could not be accessed. TRBV28, TRBJ1-2 and TRBJ2-5 were preferentially used in persistent disease, while TRBV20-1 and TRBJ2-1 were favored in newly diagnosed disease. Persistent Graves' disease patients showed lower TCR Shannon entropy and fewer highly expanded clones than newly diagnosed patients, suggesting clonal expansion. A larger number of public clonotypes was shared among persistent patients (approximately 3,000) than among newly diagnosed patients (over 850). Sequencing and analysis were limited to the TCR beta chain.

The same specimen was also included in a second study, on T cells in Graves' hyperthyroidism and ophthalmopathy. The second study's authors report: A patient counted as having stable Graves' hyperthyroidism if no progression to ophthalmopathy occurred over 18 months of follow-up. Hyperthyroidism patients were newly diagnosed, had a disease duration of under 2 months, and were aged 18 to 65 years. Exclusion was applied to patients with uncontrolled infections, other autoimmune diseases, pregnancy or lactation. Clinical symptoms, serum thyroxine and TRAb, thyroid ultrasound, and orbital computed tomography formed the basis for the diagnoses. The TCR CDR3 was subjected to a first round of RT-PCR using the HTBI primer set and the Qiagen OneStep RT-PCR kit. Blood samples also contained most of the expanded thyroid clonotypes (frequency above 0.001), which suggests that blood repertoires may reflect thyroid immune responses. A 13 V-J signature model separated ophthalmopathy from stable hyperthyroidism, with about 88% sensitivity and around 84% specificity in cross-validation and 80%/75% in testing. During validation, the model predicted progression to ophthalmopathy a median of roughly 7.1 months ahead of onset, with around 65% sensitivity and about 72% specificity. To identify distinguishing TCR V-J signatures, a discovery cohort of around 100 patients was used, comprising 43 with Graves' ophthalmopathy and approximately 58 with stable Graves' hyperthyroidism. Prospective prediction of ophthalmopathy was tested in an independent validation cohort of some 19 hyperthyroidism patients and some 17 patients who later progressed to ophthalmopathy. For training and testing, the approximately 92 patients in the discovery cohort were randomly divided in a 7:3 ratio. In roughly six Graves' hyperthyroidism patients, the study also compared T-cell repertoires from thyroid tissue with T-cell repertoires from blood. After blood sampling, hyperthyroidism patients were treated with methimazole at a starting dose of 30 mg daily, and ophthalmopathy patients were treated with high-dose intravenous methylprednisolone. The libraries were constructed in a second round of multiplex PCR and then size-selected and purified. Sequencing of the libraries was done on an Illumina HiSeq2000 using paired-end 100 bp reads. SOAPnuke was used to process the raw data, with reads discarded if the reads contained adapters or uncalled bases, had a mean Phred below 15, or lacked an exact constant-primer or identifier match. COPE v1.2.5 was used to merge high-quality paired reads, and clonotypes were defined as unique nucleotide sequences. MiTCR v1.1 was used to align the clonotypes against IMGT TRBV, TRBD and TRBJ reference segments. Only V-J combinations with frequency above 0.0001, covering 99.2% of repertoires, were analysed. The TCS score was defined as F50 (clonal expansion) divided by E x V (chaos), with BLOSUM62-based TCRdist calculated between CDR3 peptides within each V-J. Welch's t-statistics and random forest reduced 500 to 650 V-J features to fewer than 15, which were used in a naive Bayes classifier (R e1071). Sample size was not statistically predetermined, and investigators were not blinded to group allocation. TCR Vbeta CDR3 sequencing of some 140 peripheral blood samples (43 ophthalmopathy, about 75 hyperthyroidism and roughly 17 progressor patients) is reported in the paper.

The rearrangement combines TRBV9 with TRBJ2-1; no D gene call is confident. The material was peripheral blood mononuclear cells (PBMCs), obtained at new diagnosis, from a patient treated with antithyroid drugs. This TCR derives from a woman in her 30s with Graves disease. Donor details come from another sample of the same person, matched by shared clones. This receptor carries the CDR3 CASSVAGEQFF. The nucleotide sequence is given as TGTGCCAGCAGCGTAGCAGGTGAGCAGTTCTTC.